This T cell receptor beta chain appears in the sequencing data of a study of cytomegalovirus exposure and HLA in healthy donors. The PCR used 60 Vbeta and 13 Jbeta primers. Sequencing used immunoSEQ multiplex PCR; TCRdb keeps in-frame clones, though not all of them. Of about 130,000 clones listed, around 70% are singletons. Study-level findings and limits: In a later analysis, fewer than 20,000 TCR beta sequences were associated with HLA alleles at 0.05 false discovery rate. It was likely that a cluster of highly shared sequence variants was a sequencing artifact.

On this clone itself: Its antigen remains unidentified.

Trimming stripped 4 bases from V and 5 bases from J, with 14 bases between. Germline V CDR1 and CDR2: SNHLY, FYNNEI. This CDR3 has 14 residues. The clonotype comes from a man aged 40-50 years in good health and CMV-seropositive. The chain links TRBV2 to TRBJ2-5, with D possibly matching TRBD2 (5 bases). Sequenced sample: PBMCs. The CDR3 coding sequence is TGTGCCAGCAGTGGAGCGCTTGGCGGGGAGACCCAGTACTTC. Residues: CASSGALGGETQYF.